The entry below describes one TCR beta chain. Generated by immunoSEQ multiplex PCR, the TCRdb table keeps only in-frame clones and is missing some. The sample shows 4,000 to 5,500 clones, 80% to 85% of them seen only once. These data originate in a study of graft-versus-host responses after intestinal transplantation. Lymphocytes (intraepithelial and lamina propria) were released by processing the graft tissue. CDR1 is GTSNPN, CDR2 SVGIG, per germline (reference sequence). Trimming shortened V by 0 bases and J by 7 bases, and 18 bases separated the two germline ends. The length of the CDR3 is 15 residues.

Sequences were derived from ileum tissue, sampled about 130 days after intestinal transplantation. This clonotype originated in a human patient who received an intestinal transplant, so some T cells may come from the graft donor. The chain couples TRBV30 to TRBJ1-1, with TRBD1 as a possible D gene (5 bases). The CDR3 loop is CAWSVEGLLGVEAFF. DNA for the CDR3: TGTGCCTGGAGTGTGGAGGGACTCTTGGGGGTTGAAGCTTTCTTT.